This entry lists 28 T cell receptor beta chains sequenced from one sample in a study of T-cell memory formation after mild COVID-19. MiXCR, applied by TCRdb to the 5' RACE reads, yields one record per CDR3 protein. The profile covers under 450,000 distinct CDR3 sequences, with less than 25% appearing a single time and 10% to 15% taken by the ten largest. The sample comprised PBMCs or a T cell subset sorted from them (not recorded which). These receptors were taken from an adult woman who had mild COVID-19 (a few samples of this study predate the infection). Cell type and time point are not known.

This clonotype was seen only a few times. The chain links TRBV6-6 to TRBJ1-1, with D possibly TRBD1 on 5 matching bases. V gave up 6 bases and J gave up 0 bases, with 14 bases separating them. The germline gives CDR1 MNHNY, CDR2 SVGAGI (reference sequence). CDR3 length: 15 amino acids. The CDR3: CASSPAGFLNTEAFF. CDR3 coding DNA: TGTGCCAGCAGCCCCGCAGGGTTCCTGAACACTGAAGCTTTCTTT.

The chain joins TRBV5-4 to TRBJ1-4; no clear D gene. Trimming removed 4 bases at V and 6 bases at J, with 10 bases between. The germline V gene has CDR1 SGHNT and CDR2 YYREEE (reference sequence). This CDR3 has 13 residues. The CDR3 DNA reads TGTGCCAGCAGCCCCGACCGGCATGAAAAACTGTTTTTT. Translated, it gives CASSPDRHEKLFF.

This clonotype appeared a few times. The chain links TRBV24-1 to TRBJ2-3, with TRBD2 matching over 14 bases. Per germline, CDR1 KGHDR and CDR2 SFDVKD. The CDR3 spans 16 residues. The trim removed 4 bases at V and 6 bases at J, leaving 5 bases unmatched. In nucleotides, the CDR3 is TGTGCCACCAGTGACCCGACTAGCGGGAGGGGGGATACGCAGTATTTT. It encodes CATSDPTSGRGDTQYF.

J is TRBJ1-1 and V is TRBV7-2; tentative D call: TRBD1 (6 bases). The CDR3 totals 16 residues. The V end was cut by 1 base, the J end by 0 bases, with 12 bases between. The germline CDR1 and CDR2 sequences are SGHTA and FQGNSA. CDR3 protein: CASSLGGPTMNTEAFF. CDR3 bases: TGTGCCAGCAGCTTAGGGGGGCCTACTATGAACACTGAAGCTTTCTTT.

The J gene is TRBJ2-3, the V gene TRBV12-3 or TRBV12-4; possible D gene TRBD2, 5 bases. The CDR3 length is 14 residues. V dropped 2 bases and J dropped 3 bases, with 9 bases sitting between them. CDR3 DNA sequence: TGTGCCAGCAGTTTAATATCGGGGACAGATACGCAGTATTTT. This encodes CASSLISGTDTQYF.

This rearrangement joins TRBV2 to TRBJ2-2; D gene ambiguous. Trimming stripped 6 bases from V and 0 bases from J, with 8 bases between. Germline V gives CDR1 SNHLY, CDR2 FYNNEI. The CDR3 is 14 amino acids. CDR3: CASRPQTNTGELFF. The CDR3 bases are TGTGCCAGCAGACCCCAGACGAACACCGGGGAGCTGTTTTTT. The whole variable domain, filled in from reference TRBV2 and TRBJ2-2, reads EPEVTQTPSHQVTQMGQEVILRCVPISNHLYFYWYRQILGQKVEFLVSFYNNEISEKSEIFDDQFSVERPDGSNFTLKIRSTKLEDSAMYFCASRPQTNTGELFFGEGSRLTVL.

The genes are TRBV29-1 and TRBJ2-2; TRBD1 is a possible D gene (6 bases). V lost 6 bases to trimming and J lost 5 bases, with 13 bases between them. Germline CDR1 SQVTM, CDR2 ANQGSEA. This CDR3 region has 13 residues. The CDR3 DNA sequence: TGCAGCGTCGACAGGTCTGGGACCGGGGAGCTGTTTTTT. Protein: CSVDRSGTGELFF.

This chain links TRBV7-2 with TRBJ1-1; TRBD1 agrees at 10 bases. With 1 base clipped from V and 8 bases from J, the junction kept 4 bases outside the gene matches. The CDR3 extends over 14 amino acids. Germline V lookup: CDR1 SGHTA, CDR2 FQGNSA. The CDR3 is CASSLEGGQGEAFF. The CDR3 nucleotides are TGTGCCAGCAGCTTAGAAGGGGGACAGGGGGAAGCTTTCTTT.

Only a few counts were recorded for this clonotype. The chain recombines TRBV29-1 with TRBJ1-1; no definite D call. The CDR3 spans 15 residues. Trimming took off 7 bases at V and 0 bases at J, with 18 bases between the two ends. Germline V gene sequence: CDR1 SQVTM, CDR2 ANQGSEA. The CDR3 DNA sequence: TGCAGCGCCAGCCCCCGCGCGCTCCTGAACACTGAAGCTTTCTTT. Amino acids: CSASPRALLNTEAFF.

The J gene is TRBJ2-3, the V gene TRBV7-3; 14 bases match TRBD2. The germline V gene has CDR1 SGHTA and CDR2 FQGTGA. The length of the CDR3 is 17 residues. V lost 5 bases to trimming and J lost 3 bases; unmatched junction nucleotides: 7. CDR3 nucleotide sequence: TGTGCCAGCAGCATCGGGACTAGCGGGGGTCCAACAGATACGCAGTATTTT. Amino acid sequence: CASSIGTSGGPTDTQYF.

The chain joins TRBV3-1 to TRBJ2-7, with 7 positions matching TRBD1. The CDR3 runs to 14 residues. V dropped 4 bases and J dropped 2; count of bases not matched to a gene: 5. The germline V gene encodes CDR1 LGHDT and CDR2 YNNKEL (reference sequence). The CDR3 nucleotides are TGTGCCAGCAGCCGGGGGACAGTAACCTACGAGCAGTACTTC. Protein product: CASSRGTVTYEQYF.

The chain employs TRBV12-3 or TRBV12-4 and TRBJ2-2, with 7 bases identical to TRBD1. J gave up 0 bases and V 6 bases, and 4 bases lay outside the gene matches. CDR3 length: 15 amino acids. CDR3 DNA: TGTGCCAGCAGAACCGGACAGGCGAACACCGGGGAGCTGTTTTTT. Its translation: CASRTGQANTGELFF.

The rearrangement joins TRBV14 to TRBJ2-7; 10 positions match TRBD1. CDR1 is SGHDN, CDR2 FVKESK, per germline. The J segment lost 12 bases and the V segment lost 0 bases, leaving 14 bases of the junction unmatched. The CDR3 has 16 amino acids. CDR3 sequence (DNA): TGTGCCAGCAGCCAAGAATTGGGACAGGGGCGTCCTGTACGGTACTTC. Translated: CASSQELGQGRPVRYF.

This chain joins TRBV4-3 and TRBJ2-5; 10 nucleotides match TRBD2. Per germline, CDR1 LGHNA and CDR2 YSLEER. CDR3 length equals 17 residues. Trimming removed 1 base from V and 0 bases from J; junction bases left unmatched: 5. CDR3 sequence: CASSQVGLAAYQETQYF. The CDR3 bases are TGCGCCAGCAGCCAAGTCGGACTAGCGGCCTACCAAGAGACCCAGTACTTC.

This clonotype occurred a few times. The chain couples TRBV18 to TRBJ2-7; D gene ambiguous. This CDR3 spans 13 amino acids. Germline V gene lookup returns CDR1 KGHSH and CDR2 LQKENI. V shed 1 base and J shed 3 bases, with 7 bases lying between them. In DNA form, the CDR3 reads TGTGCCAGCTCACCACTTTCCGTCTACGAGCAGTACTTC. Translated, it gives CASSPLSVYEQYF.

The sample holds a few counts of this clonotype. This chain connects TRBV12-3 or TRBV12-4 to TRBJ2-1; no clear D. Trimming took off 6 bases at V and 5 bases at J, with 14 bases between the two ends. This CDR3 comprises 14 residues. In DNA form, the CDR3 reads TGTGCCAGCAGCTTACCTGGCTTCAACAATGAGCAGTTCTTC. Translation: CASSLPGFNNEQFF.

The chain combines TRBV6-1 with TRBJ2-7; possibly TRBD1 or TRBD2 for D (5 bases each). V was pared by 7 bases and J by 0 bases, with 16 bases between. The CDR3 contains 15 residues. The germline CDR1 and CDR2 sequences are MNHNS and SASEGT. CDR3 DNA sequence: TGTGCCAGCACCGAGGGTAGGGGCTACTCCTACGAGCAGTACTTC. Amino acids: CASTEGRGYSYEQYF.

In its sample, this clonotype was seen once. The chain uses TRBV15 and TRBJ2-2, with 12 nucleotides matching TRBD1. Germline CDR1 and CDR2: LNHNV and YYDKDF (reference sequence). V trimming: 8 bases; J trimming: 7 bases; junction bases outside the gene matches: 8. The CDR3 spans 15 residues. The CDR3 region has the DNA TGTGCCACCCCCGCGGGACAGGGGGCGGGCGGGGAGCTGTTTTTT. This codes for CATPAGQGAGGELFF.

The gene calls are TRBV4-1 and TRBJ2-3; TRBD1 agrees at 9 bases. The length of the CDR3 is 14 residues. V dropped 8 bases and J dropped 2; count of bases not matched to a gene: 5. Germline V gives CDR1 MGHRA, CDR2 YSYEKL. In DNA, the CDR3 is TGCGCCAGCGGGGACAGGGTAAACACAGATACGCAGTATTTT. It translates to CASGDRVNTDTQYF.

This clonotype was counted only a few times. The genes are TRBV20-1 and TRBJ2-5, with a tentative D call TRBD1 (5 bases). The CDR3 sequence is 13 residues long. With 4 bases removed from V and 5 bases from J, the gap between germline ends came to 14 bases. Germline lookup yields CDR1 DFQATT and CDR2 SNEGSKA (reference sequence). The CDR3 sequence is CSATLGVGETQYF. CDR3 coding DNA: TGCAGTGCTACTCTAGGGGTGGGGGAGACCCAGTACTTC.

The gene calls are TRBV7-8 and TRBJ2-2; 9 bases line up with TRBD2. This CDR3 contains 17 residues. J lost 0 bases, V lost 5 bases, and 7 bases had no gene match. Germline loops: CDR1 SGHVS, CDR2 FQNEAQ. The CDR3 DNA reads as TGTGCCAGCAGCCCTACTCGCGGGGGGGCGAACACCGGGGAGCTGTTTTTT. Protein: CASSPTRGGANTGELFF. The full variable domain, rest sourced from reference TRBV7-8 and TRBJ2-2, is GAGVSQSPRYKVAKRGQDVALRCDPISGHVSLFWYQQALGQGPEFLTYFQNEAQLDKSGLPSDRFFAERPEGSVSTLKIQRTQQEDSAVYLCASSPTRGGANTGELFFGEGSRLTVL.

The V gene is TRBV7-9, the J gene TRBJ1-6; D might be TRBD1 (6 bases). V lost 4 bases to trimming and J lost 14 bases, with 15 bases between them. CDR1 and CDR2 (germline): SEHNR, FQNEAQ (reference sequence). This CDR3 has 13 amino acids. In nucleotides, the CDR3 is TGTGCCAGCAGCTCGTCAGGAAGGGGGGCCCTCCACTTT. This encodes CASSSSGRGALHF.

The chain links TRBV3-1 to TRBJ1-2; no reliable D call. In germline, CDR1 is LGHDT, CDR2 YNNKEL (reference sequence). The CDR3 runs 13 residues. V lost 2 bases and J lost 13, with 17 bases in between. The CDR3 DNA reads TGTGCCAGCAGCCAACAGTCTCAGAGGGCCTCCACCTTC. This translates into CASSQQSQRASTF.

The J gene is TRBJ1-1, the V gene TRBV13; possible D gene TRBD1, 5 bases. The ends were cut back, 2 bases at V and 5 bases at J, with 12 bases in the middle. The CDR3 runs 14 residues. The germline V gene has CDR1 PRHDT and CDR2 FYEKMQ (reference sequence). The CDR3 DNA is TGTGCCAGCAGCTTAAGTCCGACAGCTACTGAAGCTTTCTTT. Residues: CASSLSPTATEAFF.

This clonotype was detected only a few times. This chain connects TRBV4-1 to TRBJ1-2; D not certain. Trimming cost V 1 base and J 2 bases, with 5 bases left between them. The CDR3 spans 13 residues. The germline gives CDR1 MGHRA, CDR2 YSYEKL. The CDR3, as DNA: TGCGCCAGCAGCCAAGGTGGAAACTATGGCTACACCTTC. Its protein product is CASSQGGNYGYTF.

This clonotype has a handful of counts. The rearrangement joins TRBV7-9 to TRBJ2-7; 9 bases fit TRBD1. V shed 5 bases, J shed 6 bases, and the junction held 14 bases outside the gene matches. Germline V lookup: CDR1 SEHNR, CDR2 FQNEAQ (reference sequence). The CDR3 totals 16 residues. The CDR3 DNA follows: TGTGCCAGCAGCACAACGACCGGGACAGGGATAAGCGAGCAGTACTTC. It encodes CASSTTTGTGISEQYF. Full variable domain (missing parts from reference TRBV7-9 and TRBJ2-7): DTGVSQNPRHKITKRGQNVTFRCDPISEHNRLYWYRQTLGQGPEFLTYFQNEAQLEKSRLLSDRFSAERPKGSFSTLEIQRTEQGDSAMYLCASSTTTGTGISEQYFGPGTRLTVT.

The chain recombines TRBV5-1 with TRBJ2-1, with D possibly being TRBD1 or TRBD2 (5 bases each). Looked up from germline, CDR1 is SGHRS and CDR2 is YFSETQ. This CDR3 region has 16 residues. V dropped 0 bases and J dropped 0 bases, with 10 bases sitting between them. The CDR3 bases are TGCGCCAGCAGCTTGGTTACGGGACCCTCCTACAATGAGCAGTTCTTC. It encodes CASSLVTGPSYNEQFF.

Only a few counts were recorded for this clonotype. This chain connects TRBV27 to TRBJ2-7; D gene unclear. V was pared by 0 bases and J by 4 bases, with 10 bases between. Germline V gene sequence: CDR1 MNHEY, CDR2 SMNVEV (reference sequence). CDR3 length: 14 residues. The CDR3 reads CASSLSSLHYEQYF. For the CDR3, the DNA is TGTGCCAGCAGTTTATCCTCCCTACATTACGAGCAGTACTTC.